The T cell receptor (beta chain) described here comes from a study of Graves' ophthalmopathy and Graves' hyperthyroidism. Study-wide context: Over 18 months of follow-up, stable hyperthyroidism required that no ophthalmopathy appear.

The V and J ends lost 2 bases and 5 bases respectively, with 12 bases between them. The CDR3 covers 14 residues. CDR1 ENHRY and CDR2 SYGVKD come from the germline V gene. Amplification of the TCR beta CDR3 regions used RNA transcripts (as template). RT-PCR in the first round used HTBI primers; a second-round multiplex PCR followed. TCRdb re-called the multiplex PCR reads with MiXCR, one entry per CDR3 protein. The sample consists of over a million distinct CDR3 sequences, about two fifths of them appearing once. As regards this clonotype: Its antigen is not known.

Study-level points and caveats: Among thyroid clonotypes expanded above 0.001 frequency, most also appeared in blood.

In this cohort, patients with other autoimmune diseases, uncontrolled infections, pregnancy or lactation were excluded. Establishment of the diagnosis relied upon clinical symptoms, serum thyroxine, TRAb, thyroid ultrasound and orbital computed tomography. The genes are TRBV10-3 and TRBJ1-1; D remains unclear. This TCR derives from an adult man with Graves' hyperthyroidism. Input material: peripheral blood or thyroid tissue (not recorded which). Written as DNA, the CDR3 is TGTGCCATCAGTGAGCGACCGGGAGGAACTGAAGCTTTCTTT. Its translation is CAISERPGGTEAFF.